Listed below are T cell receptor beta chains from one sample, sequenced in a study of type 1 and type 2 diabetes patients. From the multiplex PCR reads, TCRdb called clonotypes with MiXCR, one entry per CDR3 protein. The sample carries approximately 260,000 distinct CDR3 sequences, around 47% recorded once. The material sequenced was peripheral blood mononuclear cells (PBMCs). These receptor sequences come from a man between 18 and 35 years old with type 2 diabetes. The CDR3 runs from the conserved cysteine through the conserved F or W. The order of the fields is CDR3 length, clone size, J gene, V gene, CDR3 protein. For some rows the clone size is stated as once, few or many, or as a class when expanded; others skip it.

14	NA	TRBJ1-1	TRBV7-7	CASSPRTTNAEAFF
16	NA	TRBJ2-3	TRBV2	CASTKDSGISTDTQYF
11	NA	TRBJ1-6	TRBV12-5	CASGPPSPLHF
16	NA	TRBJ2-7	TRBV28	CASSTTLSALRYEQYF
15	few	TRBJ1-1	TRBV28	CASRGSAGPNTEAFF
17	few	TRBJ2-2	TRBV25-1	CASSEPLSGTNTGELFF
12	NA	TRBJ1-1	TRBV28	CASKTLITEAFF
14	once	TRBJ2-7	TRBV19	CASSPGTSNYEQYF
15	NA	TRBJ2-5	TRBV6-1	CASSTPGREQETQYF
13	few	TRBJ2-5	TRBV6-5	CASKGDVGETQYF
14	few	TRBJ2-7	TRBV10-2	CASSDARALREQYF
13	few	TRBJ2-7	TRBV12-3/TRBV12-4	CASSRGTLYEQYF
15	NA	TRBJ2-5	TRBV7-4	CASSLAGGEGETQYF
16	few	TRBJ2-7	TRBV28	CASSLFVAGGSYEQYF
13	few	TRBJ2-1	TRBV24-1	CATSEVGSNEQFF
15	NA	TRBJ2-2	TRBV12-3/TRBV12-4	CASSLMGGITGELFF